Following are 21 T cell receptor beta chains from one sample sequenced in a study of OX40 agonist ivuxolimab in advanced cancers. The repertoire was sequenced with immunoSEQ multiplex PCR; TCRdb's copy has only in-frame clones and lacks some. This sample has more than 65,000 clones, with 90% to 95% found just once. Material: CD4+ or CD8+ T cells sorted from blood, obtained in a trial of the OX40 agonist ivuxolimab. The receptors derive from an adult with an advanced solid tumor such as melanoma, head and neck, liver or kidney cancer.

The rearrangement uses TRBV6-1 and TRBJ1-5; D is possibly TRBD1 (6 bases). V was cut by 6 bases and J by 2 bases, with 11 bases left in between. CDR3 length equals 14 residues. Germline CDR1 is MNHNS and CDR2 is SASEGT. CDR3 protein: CASSARGGNQPQHF. The CDR3 DNA reads TGTGCCAGCAGCGCTAGGGGGGGCAATCAGCCCCAGCATTTT.

The genes are TRBV29-1 and TRBJ1-2; no definite D call. CDR1 and CDR2 from the germline V gene are SQVTM and ANQGSEA. The CDR3 runs 11 residues. V was shortened by 3 bases and J by 5 bases, with 7 bases between the two germline ends. CDR3 nucleotide sequence: TGCAGCGTTGAGGCGGCTTATGGCTACACCTTC. Translation gives CSVEAAYGYTF. Complete variable domain (other parts from reference TRBV29-1 and TRBJ1-2): SAVISQKPSRDICQRGTSLTIQCQVDSQVTMMFWYRQQPGQSLTLIATANQGSEATYESGFVIDKFPISRPNLTFSTLTVSNMSPEDSSIYLCSVEAAYGYTFGSGTRLTVV.

Of note for this clone: The sample carries other DNA sequences with the same CDR3. The rearrangement uses TRBV6-1 and TRBJ1-1, with D possibly being TRBD1 (6 bases). The CDR3 totals 11 residues. Germline V gene sequence: CDR1 MNHNS, CDR2 SASEGT. Trimming took 10 bases from V and 6 from J, leaving 12 bases between them. CDR3 residues: CATNRVSEAFF. In DNA form, the CDR3 reads TGTGCCACTAACAGGGTCTCTGAAGCTTTCTTT.

The rearrangement joins TRBV28 to TRBJ1-1; D remains unclear. The germline V gene encodes CDR1 MDHEN and CDR2 SYDVKM. The CDR3 runs 15 residues. V lost 6 bases and J lost 2, with 16 bases in between. The CDR3 nucleotides read TGTGCCAGCAGGCGCGGGCCTAGGAGCAACACTGAAGCTTTCTTT. It is translated as CASRRGPRSNTEAFF.

This chain joins TRBV27 and TRBJ2-1, with 13 bases aligning to TRBD2. This CDR3 comprises 17 residues. The trim removed 4 bases at V and 0 bases at J, leaving 3 bases unmatched. CDR1 is MNHEY and CDR2 is SMNVEV in the germline V gene (reference sequence). The CDR3 sequence: CASSSTSGRASYNEQFF. The CDR3 nucleotides are TGTGCCAGCAGTTCAACTAGCGGGAGGGCCTCCTACAATGAGCAGTTCTTC.

The rearrangement links TRBV19 to TRBJ2-2; D not certain. V lost 6 bases and J lost 1, with 12 bases in between. CDR3 size: 15 residues. Germline-derived CDR1 and CDR2 are LNHDA and SQIVND (reference sequence). CDR3 in amino acids: CASSRSGLNTGELFF. The DNA of the CDR3 is TGTGCCAGTAGCCGGTCGGGCTTGAACACCGGGGAGCTGTTTTTT.

The rearrangement joins TRBV27 to TRBJ2-6; D remains unclear. The CDR3 covers 17 residues. CDR1 and CDR2 (germline): MNHEY, SMNVEV (reference sequence). Trimming took off 3 bases at V and 0 bases at J, with 12 bases between the two ends. The CDR3 bases are TGTGCCAGCAGTTTGTTAGTTGGGAACTCTGGGGCCAACGTCCTGACTTTC. Translating gives CASSLLVGNSGANVLTF.

This clone was seen only once. The rearrangement joins TRBV28 to TRBJ1-1, with D possibly matching TRBD1 (6 bases). The germline V and J ends were trimmed by 8 bases and 6 bases, with 19 bases remaining between them. The CDR3 sequence is 14 residues long. In germline, CDR1 is MDHEN, CDR2 SYDVKM. CDR3 loop: CASLAGGRTPEAFF. The CDR3, as DNA: TGTGCCAGCCTCGCCGGGGGCCGAACCCCTGAAGCTTTCTTT.

The chain uses TRBV7-6 and TRBJ2-1; D may be TRBD2 (5 bases). V was trimmed by 0 bases and J by 9 bases, leaving 9 bases between them. Germline V CDR1 and CDR2: SGHVS, FNYEAQ. CDR3 length: 13 amino acids. The CDR3 bases are TGTGCCAGCAGCTTAGCGGGAGAAGGTGAGCAGTTCTTC. It translates to CASSLAGEGEQFF.

This clone appeared a single time. For the CDR3, the DNA is TGTGCCTGGAGGCAGGCGCGGGGTCAGCCCCAGCATTTT. As protein: CAWRQARGQPQHF. The chain has TRBV30 and TRBJ1-5, with D hard to call. The CDR3 sequence is 13 residues long. Trimming stripped 3 bases from V and 6 bases from J, with 12 bases between. The germline V gene encodes CDR1 GTSNPN and CDR2 SVGIG (reference sequence).

The chain recombines TRBV9 with TRBJ1-3; no definite D call. The CDR3 consists of 14 residues. V dropped 0 bases and J dropped 0 bases, with 4 bases sitting between them. CDR1 is SGDLS, CDR2 YYNGEE, per germline. The chain's CDR3 is CASSVGSSGNTIYF. The CDR3 nucleotides read TGTGCCAGCAGCGTAGGCAGCTCTGGAAACACCATATATTTT.

The chain uses TRBV27 and TRBJ1-5, with a tentative D call TRBD1 (6 bases). Germline V gene lookup returns CDR1 MNHEY and CDR2 SMNVEV (reference sequence). Trimming shortened V by 6 bases and J by 7 bases, and 22 bases separated the two germline ends. The CDR3 contains 16 residues. In DNA, the CDR3 is TGTGCCAGCAGGCCCCAGCCAGGGGCCTTAGGACAGCCCCAGCATTTT. Translated: CASRPQPGALGQPQHF.

V gene TRBV13 combines with J gene TRBJ1-2, with 9 bases lining up with TRBD1. CDR3 length: 16 amino acids. Trimming at V came to 3 bases and at J to 4 bases, leaving 9 bases not matched to a gene. From germline, CDR1 is PRHDT and CDR2 FYEKMQ (reference sequence). The DNA for the CDR3 is TGTGCCAGCAGCTTTAACAGGGGGCAGAGCCCCTATGGCTACACCTTC. Amino acid sequence: CASSFNRGQSPYGYTF. The whole variable domain, filled in from reference TRBV13 and TRBJ1-2, reads AAGVIQSPRHLIKEKRETATLKCYPIPRHDTVYWYQQGPGQDPQFLISFYEKMQSDKGSIPDRFSAQQFSDYHSELNMSSLELGDSALYFCASSFNRGQSPYGYTFGSGTRLTVV.

The J gene is TRBJ2-4, the V gene TRBV6-1; TRBD1 agrees at 8 bases. The junction had 7 bases not matched to a gene; V was cut back by 6 bases and J by 0 bases. CDR3 length: 16 amino acids. Germline CDR1 and CDR2: MNHNS and SASEGT. Here the CDR3 reads CASRERQGLAKNIQYF. CDR3 sequence (DNA): TGTGCCAGCAGGGAAAGACAGGGGCTAGCCAAAAACATTCAGTACTTC.

This rearrangement joins TRBV7-6 to TRBJ2-6; TRBD2 aligns across 9 bases. After removal of 2 bases from V and 3 bases from J, the junction contained 8 bases not matched to a gene. The CDR3 consists of 18 residues. Germline values: CDR1 SGHVS, CDR2 FNYEAQ. The CDR3 is CASSLIRSGSVGANVLTF. The CDR3 DNA reads TGTGCCAGCAGCTTAATCCGTAGCGGGAGCGTTGGGGCCAACGTCCTGACTTTC. The whole variable domain, remainder taken from reference TRBV7-6 and TRBJ2-6, is GAGVSQSPRYKVTKRGQDVALRCDPISGHVSLYWYRQALGQGPEFLTYFNYEAQQDKSGLPNDRFSAERPEGSISTLTIQRTEQRDSAMYRCASSLIRSGSVGANVLTFGAGSRLTVL.

This clone was counted between two and nine times. This chain joins TRBV28 and TRBJ1-5; possible D gene TRBD1, 6 bases. CDR1 is MDHEN and CDR2 is SYDVKM in the germline V gene. The CDR3 is 12 residues long. Trimming took 10 bases from V and 3 from J, leaving 10 bases between them. The CDR3 here is CAIQGSNQPQHF. The CDR3 bases are TGTGCCATACAGGGATCCAATCAGCCCCAGCATTTT. Complete variable domain (other parts from reference TRBV28 and TRBJ1-5): DVKVTQSSRYLVKRTGEKVFLECVQDMDHENMFWYRQDPGLGLRLIYFSYDVKMKEKGDIPEGYSVSREKKERFSLILESASTNQTSMYLCAIQGSNQPQHFGDGTRLSIL.

V gene TRBV2 combines with J gene TRBJ1-1; the match to TRBD1 covers 7 bases. This CDR3 has 13 amino acids. In germline, CDR1 is SNHLY, CDR2 FYNNEI. V was clipped by 8 bases and J by 1 base; unmatched bases: 4. CDR3 amino acids: CASYRDRNTEAFF. CDR3 nucleotides: TGTGCCAGCTACCGGGACAGGAACACTGAAGCTTTCTTT.

This chain joins TRBV19 and TRBJ2-1; 7 positions agree with TRBD2. The CDR3 has 15 residues. V lost 2 bases and J lost 9; bases outside the gene matches: 10. CDR1 is LNHDA, CDR2 SQIVND, per germline (reference sequence). CDR3 coding DNA: TGTGCCAGTAGTATATTAGGCGGGAGTAGGGTTGAGCAGTTCTTC. Translation gives CASSILGGSRVEQFF.

The rearrangement links TRBV6-5 to TRBJ2-3; TRBD1 or TRBD2 may be the D gene (7 bases each). V lost 7 bases and J lost 6, with 20 bases in between. This CDR3 spans 15 amino acids. Per the germline V gene, CDR1 is MNHEY and CDR2 is SVGAGI. CDR3 bases: TGTGCCAGCACCATCAGGGGGGGAGGGCCGGATACGCAGTATTTT. Its protein product is CASTIRGGGPDTQYF.

This rearrangement joins TRBV7-3 to TRBJ1-5, with a tentative D call TRBD1 (6 bases). CDR1 and CDR2 from the germline V gene are SGHTA and FQGTGA. CDR3 length: 15 amino acids. V lost 6 bases, J lost 6 bases, and 18 bases lay in between. The CDR3 loop is CASSYSRGRTQPQHF. In DNA, the CDR3 is TGTGCCAGCAGTTATAGCAGGGGTCGAACTCAGCCCCAGCATTTT.

V usage is TRBV7-2 and J usage is TRBJ2-5; 11 nucleotides line up with TRBD2. The CDR3 has 16 amino acids. With V trimmed by 5 bases and J by 5 bases, 10 bases remained unmatched. Per germline, CDR1 SGHTA and CDR2 FQGNSA. The CDR3 coding sequence is TGTGCCAGCAGCGCCCATAGCGGGAGGGTGGGGGAGACCCAGTACTTC. Translation: CASSAHSGRVGETQYF.